These 18 T cell receptor beta chains originate from one sample sequenced in a study of T cell responses to AZD1222 COVID-19 vaccine. Using immunoSEQ multiplex PCR, the repertoire was profiled, and TCRdb retains in-frame clones only, with some absent. The sample lists over 150,000 clones, 85% to 90% occurring once. Sequencing was performed on peripheral blood, taken on day 0 of AZD1222 vaccination. The receptors were gathered from an adult in good health.

The chain links TRBV12-3 or TRBV12-4 to TRBJ1-3; D is unclear. Trimming stripped 6 bases from V and 2 bases from J, with 8 bases between. This CDR3 is built from 13 residues. CDR3 loop: CASSLVPGNTIYF. The CDR3 DNA is TGTGCCAGCAGCCTCGTCCCTGGAAACACCATATATTTT.

The chain combines TRBV27 with TRBJ1-2; D uncertain. Between the trimmed V and J ends, which lost 4 bases and 2 bases, there was a span of 8 bases. CDR3 length: 13 amino acids. Germline lookup yields CDR1 MNHEY and CDR2 SMNVEV (reference sequence). The CDR3 region has the DNA TGTGCCAGCAGTTCTAGGGTGAACTATGGCTACACCTTC. Its protein product is CASSSRVNYGYTF.

The chain employs TRBV5-4 and TRBJ2-5; D perhaps matches TRBD1 (6 bases). Germline V CDR1 and CDR2: SGHNT, YYREEE (reference sequence). This CDR3 contains 17 residues. Trimming left V 0 bases short and J 4 bases short, with 19 bases between. Here the CDR3 reads CASSLAHMGTRGETQYF. The DNA of the CDR3 is TGTGCCAGCAGCTTGGCCCACATGGGGACAAGAGGAGAGACCCAGTACTTC.

The chain carries TRBV7-2 and TRBJ2-5, with D possibly being TRBD1 (6 bases). Germline assignment: CDR1 SGHTA and CDR2 FQGNSA. V was shortened by 5 bases and J by 2 bases, with 9 bases between the two germline ends. CDR3 length: 13 residues. CDR3 nucleotides: TGTGCCAGCAGCCAGGACAGACAAGAGACCCAGTACTTC. It yields the protein CASSQDRQETQYF.

V usage is TRBV4-2 and J usage is TRBJ2-3, with D perhaps TRBD1 or TRBD2 (5 bases each). The germline V gene encodes CDR1 LGHNA and CDR2 YNFKEQ. V lost 0 bases, J lost 3 bases, and 10 bases lay in between. The CDR3 totals 15 residues. CDR3 sequence (DNA): TGTGCCAGCAGCCAAGAGACGGGGCAAACAGATACGCAGTATTTT. Protein: CASSQETGQTDTQYF.

The chain carries TRBV5-1 and TRBJ2-7; D gene unclear. V lost 0 bases to trimming and J lost 2 bases, with 15 bases between them. The length of the CDR3 is 16 residues. Germline V gene lookup returns CDR1 SGHRS and CDR2 YFSETQ. The DNA for the CDR3 is TGCGCCAGCAGCTTGGGAGACTGGGAAATTACCTACGAGCAGTACTTC. Its translation: CASSLGDWEITYEQYF.

V is TRBV7-3 and J is TRBJ2-7; tentatively, D is TRBD1 (7 bases). The germline V gene has CDR1 SGHTA and CDR2 FQGTGA. Deletions cut 3 bases from V and 5 bases from J, with 11 bases between. The CDR3 is 13 amino acids. The CDR3 spells CASSFTGEDEQYF. CDR3 sequence (DNA): TGTGCCAGCAGCTTCACAGGGGAGGACGAGCAGTACTTC.

J is TRBJ1-2 and V is TRBV6-1, with D possibly matching TRBD1 (6 bases). In germline, CDR1 is MNHNS, CDR2 SASEGT. The CDR3 is made up of 15 amino acids. The V gene lost 3 bases and the J gene lost 4 bases, with 15 bases spanning the gap. CDR3 DNA: TGTGCCAGCAGTGAGACAGACAGGCTCGGCTATGGCTACACCTTC. It specifies CASSETDRLGYGYTF.

In its sample, this clone was seen once. V gene TRBV30 combines with J gene TRBJ1-5; 11 positions match TRBD1. This CDR3 is 14 amino acids long. Germline V lookup: CDR1 GTSNPN, CDR2 SVGIG (reference sequence). The V and J ends lost 0 bases and 6 bases, in that order; junction bases with no gene match: 1. The CDR3 region is CAWSVGTGGQPQHF. The CDR3 DNA reads TGTGCCTGGAGTGTTGGGACAGGGGGTCAGCCCCAGCATTTT.

This clone was picked up a small number of times. This chain joins TRBV4-1 and TRBJ2-7, with D hard to call. V was shortened by 8 bases and J by 3 bases, with 23 bases between the two germline ends. The CDR3 has 16 amino acids. Germline-derived CDR1 and CDR2 are MGHRA and YSYEKL. CDR3 in DNA: TGCGCCAGCGCACGAGTTGACATGGGCTTTCACTACGAGCAGTACTTC. Protein sequence: CASARVDMGFHYEQYF.

This chain links TRBV2 with TRBJ2-1; no firm D call. The V end was cut by 2 bases, the J end by 6 bases, with 11 bases between. CDR3 length: 14 residues. Per germline, CDR1 SNHLY and CDR2 FYNNEI. CDR3 in DNA: TGTGCCAGCAGTGAACAGTCCGGGCTCAATGAGCAGTTCTTC. It specifies CASSEQSGLNEQFF.

This chain uses TRBV25-1 with TRBJ1-6; D is unresolved. V was cut by 6 bases and J by 5 bases, with 8 bases left in between. CDR1 is MGHDK and CDR2 is SYGVNS in the germline V gene. The length of the CDR3 is 13 residues. The CDR3 DNA reads as TGTGCCAGCAGGGACCTCAATAATTCACCCCTCCACTTT. Its protein product is CASRDLNNSPLHF.

This sequence joins TRBV6-5 and TRBJ2-5; 11 bases are shared with TRBD1. Unmatched junction bases numbered 6, after V lost 2 bases and J lost 7 bases. Germline V gene sequence: CDR1 MNHEY, CDR2 SVGAGI. CDR3 size: 15 residues. The CDR3 DNA reads TGTGCCAGCAGTTACGCGGACAGGGGGCTCGGGACCCAGTACTTC. It codes for CASSYADRGLGTQYF.

This clone has a single count. The chain employs TRBV12-3 or TRBV12-4 and TRBJ1-4; D perhaps matches TRBD1 (6 bases). The CDR3 totals 13 residues. The V end lost 6 bases, the J end lost 8 bases, and 13 bases lay between the germline ends. The CDR3 loop is CASRGADGEKLFF. The DNA for the CDR3 is TGTGCCAGCAGGGGGGCGGACGGGGAAAAACTGTTTTTT.

This clone occurred a few times. The chain links TRBV20-1 to TRBJ2-5; D tentatively fits TRBD1 or TRBD2 (5 bases each). The V gene's germline CDR1 is DFQATT and CDR2 SNEGSKA (reference sequence). The CDR3 sequence is 11 residues long. Trimming left V 3 bases short and J 5 bases short, with 7 bases between. The CDR3 region has the DNA TGCAGTGCTAGGGGACGGGAGACCCAGTACTTC. Its protein product is CSARGRETQYF.

The V and J genes are TRBV28 and TRBJ1-2; no clear D gene. The V end was cut by 6 bases, the J end by 6 bases, with 14 bases between. Germline V gene data show CDR1 as MDHEN and CDR2 as SYDVKM. This CDR3 region has 13 residues. CDR3 in DNA: TGTGCCAGCAGGAATAGTGAGTCCCATGGCTACACCTTC. Protein product: CASRNSESHGYTF.

The chain uses TRBV6-5 and TRBJ2-2; no firm D call. CDR1 and CDR2 (germline): MNHEY, SVGAGI. CDR3 length: 13 residues. V was shortened by 5 bases and J by 4 bases, with 8 bases between the two germline ends. CDR3 amino acids: CASSMGITGELFF. As DNA, the CDR3 is TGTGCCAGCAGTATGGGGATCACCGGGGAGCTGTTTTTT.

The genes are TRBV2 and TRBJ2-3, with 9 bases matching TRBD2. This CDR3 comprises 15 residues. Trimming took 7 bases from V and 4 from J; bases not matched to a gene: 9. CDR1 and CDR2 from the germline V gene are SNHLY and FYNNEI. CDR3 nucleotide sequence: TGTGCCAGCAAGGAGGCGGGAGGGCCAGCAGATACGCAGTATTTT. Its protein is CASKEAGGPADTQYF.